The source of this T cell receptor beta chain is a study of T cell responses to AZD1222 COVID-19 vaccine. The data were produced by immunoSEQ multiplex PCR, yet TCRdb's version contains in-frame clones alone and is incomplete. Of about 120,000 clones in the sample, around 89% were seen once. The CDR3 is 16 amino acids. V dropped 3 bases and J dropped 0 bases, with 15 bases sitting between them. Germline CDR1 SGHDN, CDR2 FVKESK. Whole-study results and caveats: There were mostly white British donors and more females than males, and clonal diversity was possibly underestimated. Sampling that yielded the repertoires occurred only after the peak T cell response.

Remarks on this clone: Its antigen is currently unknown.

The sample here was peripheral blood, taken 28 days after the second AZD1222 dose. The sequence derives from an adult who received the AZD1222 COVID-19 vaccine. The rearrangement links TRBV14 to TRBJ2-7, with a possible D match to TRBD2 (6 bases). CDR3 nucleotides: TGTGCCAGCAGCCATGGACCGGGACTCAGCTCCTACGAGCAGTACTTC. The encoded protein is CASSHGPGLSSYEQYF.